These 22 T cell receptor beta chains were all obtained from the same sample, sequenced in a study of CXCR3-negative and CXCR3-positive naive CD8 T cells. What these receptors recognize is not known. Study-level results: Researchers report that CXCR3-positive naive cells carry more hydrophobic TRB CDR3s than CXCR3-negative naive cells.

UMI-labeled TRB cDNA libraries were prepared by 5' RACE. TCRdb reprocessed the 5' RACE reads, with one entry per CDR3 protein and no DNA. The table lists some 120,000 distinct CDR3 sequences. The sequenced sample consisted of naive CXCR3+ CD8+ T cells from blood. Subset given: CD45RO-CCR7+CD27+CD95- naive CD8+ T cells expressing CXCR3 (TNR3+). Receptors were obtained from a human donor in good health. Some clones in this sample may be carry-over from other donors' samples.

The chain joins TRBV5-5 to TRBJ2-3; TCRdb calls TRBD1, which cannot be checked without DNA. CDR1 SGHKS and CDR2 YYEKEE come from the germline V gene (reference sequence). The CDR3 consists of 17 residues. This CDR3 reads CASSPGAFQVSTDTQYF.

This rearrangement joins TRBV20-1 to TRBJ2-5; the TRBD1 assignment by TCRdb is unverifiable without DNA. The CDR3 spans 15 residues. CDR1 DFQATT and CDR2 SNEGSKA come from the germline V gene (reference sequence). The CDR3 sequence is CSARDVNRVAETQYF.

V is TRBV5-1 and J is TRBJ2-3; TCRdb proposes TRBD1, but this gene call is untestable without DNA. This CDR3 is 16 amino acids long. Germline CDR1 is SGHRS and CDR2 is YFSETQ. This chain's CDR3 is CASSFGGGQPTDTQYF.

CDR3 residues: CARGSGTEAFF. J is TRBJ1-1 and V is TRBV2. The CDR3 extends over 11 amino acids. Germline V gene sequence: CDR1 SNHLY, CDR2 FYNNEI.

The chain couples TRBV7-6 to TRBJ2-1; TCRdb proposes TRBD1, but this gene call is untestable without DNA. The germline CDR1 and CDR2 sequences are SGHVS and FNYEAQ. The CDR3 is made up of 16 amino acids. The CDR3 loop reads CASSRVPGGVDDEQFF.

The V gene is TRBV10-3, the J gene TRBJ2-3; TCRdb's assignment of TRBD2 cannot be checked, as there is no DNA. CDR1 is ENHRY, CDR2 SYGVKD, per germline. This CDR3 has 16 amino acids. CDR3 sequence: CAISESASGNWDTQYF.

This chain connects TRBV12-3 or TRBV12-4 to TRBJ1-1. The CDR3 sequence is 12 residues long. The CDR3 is CASSFGGNEAFF.

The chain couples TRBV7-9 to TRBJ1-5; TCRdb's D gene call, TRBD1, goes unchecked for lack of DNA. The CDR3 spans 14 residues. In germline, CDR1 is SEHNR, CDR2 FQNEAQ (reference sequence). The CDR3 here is CASSFGQSNQPQHF.

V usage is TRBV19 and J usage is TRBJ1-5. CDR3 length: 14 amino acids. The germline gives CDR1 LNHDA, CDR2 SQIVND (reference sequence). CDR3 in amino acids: CASKPGRSNQPQHF. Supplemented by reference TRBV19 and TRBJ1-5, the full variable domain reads DGGITQSPKYLFRKEGQNVTLSCEQNLNHDAMYWYRQDPGQGLRLIYYSQIVNDFQKGDIAEGYSVSREKKESFPLTVTSAQKNPTAFYLCASKPGRSNQPQHFGDGTRLSIL.

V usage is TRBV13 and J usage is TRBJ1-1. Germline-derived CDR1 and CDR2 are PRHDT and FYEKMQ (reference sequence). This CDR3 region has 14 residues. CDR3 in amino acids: CASSLEGTSTEAFF.

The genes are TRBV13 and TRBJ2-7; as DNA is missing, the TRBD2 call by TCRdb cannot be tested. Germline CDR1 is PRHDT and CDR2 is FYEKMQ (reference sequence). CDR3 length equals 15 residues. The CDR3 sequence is CASSLGLAGGYEQYF. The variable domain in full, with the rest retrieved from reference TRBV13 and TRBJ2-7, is AAGVIQSPRHLIKEKRETATLKCYPIPRHDTVYWYQQGPGQDPQFLISFYEKMQSDKGSIPDRFSAQQFSDYHSELNMSSLELGDSALYFCASSLGLAGGYEQYFGPGTRLTVT.

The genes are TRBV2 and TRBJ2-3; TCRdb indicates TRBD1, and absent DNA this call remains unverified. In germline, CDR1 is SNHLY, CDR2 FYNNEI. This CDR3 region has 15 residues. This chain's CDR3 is CASSEPRQGDSTQYF. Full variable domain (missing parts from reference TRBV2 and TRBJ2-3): EPEVTQTPSHQVTQMGQEVILRCVPISNHLYFYWYRQILGQKVEFLVSFYNNEISEKSEIFDDQFSVERPDGSNFTLKIRSTKLEDSAMYFCASSEPRQGDSTQYFGPGTRLTVL.

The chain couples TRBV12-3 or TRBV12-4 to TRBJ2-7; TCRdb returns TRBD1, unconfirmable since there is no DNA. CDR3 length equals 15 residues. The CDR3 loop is CASSPRGGASYEQYF.

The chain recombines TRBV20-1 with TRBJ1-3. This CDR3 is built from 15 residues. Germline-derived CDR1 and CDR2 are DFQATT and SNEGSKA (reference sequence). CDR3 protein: CSARAEGTSGNTIYF.

The CDR3 reads CSGREWAHNEQFF. This chain connects TRBV29-1 to TRBJ2-1; TCRdb designates TRBD1, a call that cannot be tested without DNA. Germline CDR1 reads SQVTM; CDR2 reads ANQGSEA. The CDR3 has 13 amino acids.

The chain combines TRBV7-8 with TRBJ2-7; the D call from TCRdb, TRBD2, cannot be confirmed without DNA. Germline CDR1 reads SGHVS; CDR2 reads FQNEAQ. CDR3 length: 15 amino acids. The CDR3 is CASSLASGGHYEQYF.

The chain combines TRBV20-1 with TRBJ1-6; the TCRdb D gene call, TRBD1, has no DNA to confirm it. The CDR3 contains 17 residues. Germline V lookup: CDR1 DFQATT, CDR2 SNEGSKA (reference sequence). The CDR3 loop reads CSALERQGFTYNSPLHF.

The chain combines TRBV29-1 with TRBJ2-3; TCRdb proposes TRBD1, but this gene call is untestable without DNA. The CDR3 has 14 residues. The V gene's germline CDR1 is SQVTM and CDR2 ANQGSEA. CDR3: CSALGQASTDTQYF.

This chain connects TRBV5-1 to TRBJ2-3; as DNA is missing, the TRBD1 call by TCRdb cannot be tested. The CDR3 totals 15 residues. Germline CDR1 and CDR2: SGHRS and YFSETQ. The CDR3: CASSLFQGNTDTQYF.

The CDR3 region is CASSAAGDRGRATQYF. The chain uses TRBV9 and TRBJ2-5; lacking DNA, the TRBD1 call made by TCRdb goes unchecked. Germline V lookup: CDR1 SGDLS, CDR2 YYNGEE. The CDR3 loop spans 16 amino acids.

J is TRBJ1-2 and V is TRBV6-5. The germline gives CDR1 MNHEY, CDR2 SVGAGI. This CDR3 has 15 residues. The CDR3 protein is CASSYSGFAAAGYTF.

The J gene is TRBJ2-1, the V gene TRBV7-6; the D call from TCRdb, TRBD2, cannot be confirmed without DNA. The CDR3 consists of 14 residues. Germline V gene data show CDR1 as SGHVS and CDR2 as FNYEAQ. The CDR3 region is CASSRGGGYNEQFF.